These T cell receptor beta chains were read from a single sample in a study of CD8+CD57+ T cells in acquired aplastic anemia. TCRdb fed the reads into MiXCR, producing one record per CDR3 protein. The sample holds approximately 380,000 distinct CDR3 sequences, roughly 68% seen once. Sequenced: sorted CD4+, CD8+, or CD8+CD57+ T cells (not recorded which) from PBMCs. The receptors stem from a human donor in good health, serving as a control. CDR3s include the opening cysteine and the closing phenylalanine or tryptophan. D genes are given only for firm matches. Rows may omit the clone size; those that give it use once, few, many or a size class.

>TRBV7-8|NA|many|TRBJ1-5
TGTGCCAGCAGCCGGACTCGGGACGGGAATCTCCAGCATTTT
CASSRTRDGNLQHF
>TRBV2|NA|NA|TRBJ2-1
TGTGCCAGCAGTGAAGGTGGGGCGGGGGCATCCTACAATGAGCAGTTCTTC
CASSEGGAGASYNEQFF
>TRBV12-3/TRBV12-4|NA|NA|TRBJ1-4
TGTGCCAGCAGTTTACCTCCAGGGTTT
CASSLPPGF
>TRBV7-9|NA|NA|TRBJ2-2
TGTGCCAGCAGCTCACGGGCGTCGGCGACTGAAGCTTTCTTTTTT
CASSSRASATEAFFF
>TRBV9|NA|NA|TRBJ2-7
TGTGCCAGCAGCGCTTCCAGCCGGTATGTGCAGTTGGACGAGCAGTACTTC
CASSASSRYVQLDEQYF
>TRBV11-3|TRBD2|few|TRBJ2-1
TGTGCCAGCAGTCCCGGGGGGGGGGTCTCCTACAATGAGCAGTTCTTC
CASSPGGGVSYNEQFF
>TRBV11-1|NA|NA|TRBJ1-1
TGTGCCAGCAGACTCAGCCTCGAATGCACTGAAGCTTTCTTT
CASRLSLECTEAFF
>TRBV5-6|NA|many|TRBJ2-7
TGTGCCAGCAGCTTCCGGGGCACCCCCTTCTACGAGCAGTACTTC
CASSFRGTPFYEQYF
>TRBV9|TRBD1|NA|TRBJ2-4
TGTGCCAGCAGCTCCCACCGGGACAGTTCTACGGGCAGGGGGCGCTGGGAAAACATTCAGTACTTC
CASSSHRDSSTGRGRWENIQYF
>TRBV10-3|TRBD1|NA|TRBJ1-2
TGTGCCATCAGTCCGGGGACAGCTGGCTACACCTTC
CAISPGTAGYTF
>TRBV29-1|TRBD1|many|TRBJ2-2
TGCAGCGGTCGGGCAGGGGGTAGCGGGGAGCTGTTTTTT
CSGRAGGSGELFF
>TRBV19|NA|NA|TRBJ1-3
TGTGCCAGTACCCCTGGGGATACGGGGGCGCGGGGAAACACCATATATTTT
CASTPGDTGARGNTIYF
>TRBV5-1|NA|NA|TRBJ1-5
TGCGCCAGCAGCTCAAGACTAGCGGGGACGCCCCAGCATTTT
CASSSRLAGTPQHF
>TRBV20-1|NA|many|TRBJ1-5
TGCAGTGCGTCAGGGACTGACCTCAATGGGCCCCAGCATTTT
CSASGTDLNGPQHF
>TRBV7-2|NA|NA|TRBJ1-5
TGTGCCAGCAGCTCCCAGGGAGGGGTTCAGCCCCAGCATCATTTT
CASSSQGGVQPQHHF
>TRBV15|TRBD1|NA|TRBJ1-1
TGTGCCGCCAGCAGCCTGGACAGGGGACATGAAGCTTTCTTT
CAASSLDRGHEAFF
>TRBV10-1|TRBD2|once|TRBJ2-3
TGCGCCAGCAGTGCCAGCGTGGGGCGGGAGAGAGAGTATTTT
CASSASVGREREYF
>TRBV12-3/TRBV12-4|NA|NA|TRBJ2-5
TGTGCCATCACCCAGGGGGGAGAGACCCAGTACTTC
CAITQGGETQYF
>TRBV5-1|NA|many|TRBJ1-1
TGCGCCAGCAGCTTTTGGGGCAGGACTGAAGCTTTCTTT
CASSFWGRTEAFF
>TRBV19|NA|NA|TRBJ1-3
TGTGCCAGTAGTTACCGACAGACCTTGACTGGAAACACCATATATTTT
CASSYRQTLTGNTIYF
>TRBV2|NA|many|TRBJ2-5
TGTGCCAGCAGCGTACGGACCGAGGAGACCCAGTACTTC
CASSVRTEETQYF
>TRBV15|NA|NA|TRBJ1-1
TGTGCCACCAGCGCACAGGAGAACACTGAAGCTTTCTTT
CATSAQENTEAFF
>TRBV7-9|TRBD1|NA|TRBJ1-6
TGTGCCATCAGCTCGAGGGACAGAAAGAATTCGCCCCTCCACTTT
CAISSRDRKNSPLHF
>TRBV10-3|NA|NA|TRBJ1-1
TGTGCCATCAGTGAGGGGTTGAACACTGACTCTTTCTTT
CAISEGLNTDSFF
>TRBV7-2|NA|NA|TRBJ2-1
TGTGCCAGCAGCCTAAACGCCGCGGACAGCCAAGATGCGCAGTTCTTC
CASSLNAADSQDAQFF
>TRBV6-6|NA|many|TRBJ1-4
TGTGCCAGCAGTTACTCGGTGGGGGGCGCGTATTTTTTT
CASSYSVGGAYFF
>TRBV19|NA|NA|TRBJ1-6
TGTGCCTCCGGCGGGGGAGGATCCTATAATTCACCCCTCCACTTT
CASGGGGSYNSPLHF
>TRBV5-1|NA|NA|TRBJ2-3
TGCGCCACCTCAGGGTATAGCACAGATACGCAGTATTTT
CATSGYSTDTQYF
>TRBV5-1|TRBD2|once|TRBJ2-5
TGCGCCAGCAGCTTGGGTGAGGGAAGCGGGGAGGAGACCCAGTACTTC
CASSLGEGSGEETQYF
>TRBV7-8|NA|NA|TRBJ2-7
TGTGCCAGCAGCTCGAACCTAGGGGGGGAGCAGTCCTTCGAGCAGTACTTC
CASSSNLGGEQSFEQYF
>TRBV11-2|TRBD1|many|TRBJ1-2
TGTGCCAGCAGCTCGGTAGGACAGGGGGAGTATAATGGCTACACCTTC
CASSSVGQGEYNGYTF
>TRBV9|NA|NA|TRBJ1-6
TGTGCCAGCAGCGTAGAGCAGGGCCCGATTTCACCCCTCCACTTT
CASSVEQGPISPLHF
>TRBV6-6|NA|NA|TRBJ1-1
TGTGCCAGCTCTTATGGCTCTTACACTGGAGCTTTTTTT
CASSYGSYTGAFF
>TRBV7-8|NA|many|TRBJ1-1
TGTGCCAGCAGCTTAGCAGGGCTGGGGGACGCTGAAGCTTTCTTT
CASSLAGLGDAEAFF
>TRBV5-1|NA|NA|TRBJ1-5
TGCGCCAGCAGCTCGTCCGGGACCAGCCATCAGCCCCAGCATTTT
CASSSSGTSHQPQHF
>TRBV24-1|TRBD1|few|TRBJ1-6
TGTGCCACCAGTGAGAACAGGGGTAATTCACCCCTCCACTTT
CATSENRGNSPLHF
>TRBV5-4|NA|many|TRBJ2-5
TGTGCCAGCAGCCAGGACCGATACCAAGAGACCCAGTACTTC
CASSQDRYQETQYF
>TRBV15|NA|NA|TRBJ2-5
TGTGCCACCAGCAGAGAGCCGGCGCTCGGCGGGCAGACGCAGCACTTT
CATSREPALGGQTQHF
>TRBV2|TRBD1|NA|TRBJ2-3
TGTGCCAGCAGTGGGTCCGGGACAGGCTTCACAGATACGCAGTATTTT
CASSGSGTGFTDTQYF
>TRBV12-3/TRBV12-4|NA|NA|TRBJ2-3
TGTGCCAGCACCCCCTACACAGATACGCAGTATTTT
CASTPYTDTQYF
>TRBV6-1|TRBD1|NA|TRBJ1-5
TGTGCCAGCGCCAGGACAGGGGAAGGTCAGCCCCAGCATTTT
CASARTGEGQPQHF
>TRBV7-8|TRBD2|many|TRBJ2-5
TGTGCCAGCAGCCCCAATCGGGGGGGTGAGACCCAGTACTTC
CASSPNRGGETQYF
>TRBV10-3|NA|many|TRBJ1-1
TGTGCCATCAGTGGAAAAGGGGAAATGAACACTGAAGCTTTCTTT
CAISGKGEMNTEAFF
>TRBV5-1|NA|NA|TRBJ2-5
TGCGCCAGCAGCTTGGAACAGGGAGAGACCTTC
CASSLEQGETF
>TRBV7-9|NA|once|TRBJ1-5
TGTGCCAGCAGCTCTTGGACTACGGGTGGTCAGCCCCAGCATTTT
CASSSWTTGGQPQHF
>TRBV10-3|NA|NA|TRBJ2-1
TGTGCCATCAGGAGTCAAAATGAGCAGTTCTTC
CAIRSQNEQFF
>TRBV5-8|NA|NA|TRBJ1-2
TGTGCCAGCAGCCACAGTTGGGTCCACACCTTC
CASSHSWVHTF
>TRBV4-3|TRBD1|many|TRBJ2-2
TGCGCCAGCAGCCAAGATCCAACAGGGGATGCCGGGGAGCTGTTTTTT
CASSQDPTGDAGELFF